The 5 T cell receptor beta chains below were found in one sample sequenced in a study of T-cell memory formation after mild COVID-19. TCRdb reanalysed the 5' RACE reads using MiXCR and keeps one entry per CDR3 protein. This table has roughly 350,000 distinct CDR3 sequences, around 30% appearing once. Sequencing was carried out using PBMCs or a T cell subset sorted from them (not recorded which). These receptors were collected from an adult woman who had mild COVID-19 (a few samples of this study predate the infection). Cell type and time point are not known.

This clonotype was detected only a few times. The chain employs TRBV20-1 and TRBJ1-1, with unresolved D. The CDR3 contains 10 residues. Trimming left V 6 bases short and J 3 bases short, with 5 bases between. Germline loops: CDR1 DFQATT, CDR2 SNEGSKA (reference sequence). The CDR3 region is CSAYDTEAFF. The CDR3 bases are TGCAGTGCCTACGACACTGAAGCTTTCTTT.

The J gene is TRBJ1-2, the V gene TRBV19; D may be TRBD1 (6 bases). Germline V gene data show CDR1 as LNHDA and CDR2 as SQIVND (reference sequence). CDR3 length: 17 residues. Trimming left V 7 bases short and J 8 bases short, with 29 bases between. CDR3 in DNA: TGTGCCAGTACCCCCACATGGGGTGGACAGACCGGTCGGGGCTACACCTTC. Amino acid sequence: CASTPTWGGQTGRGYTF.

This rearrangement joins TRBV6-2 or TRBV6-3 to TRBJ2-1, with 14 bases fitting TRBD2. CDR1 and CDR2 from the germline V gene are MNHEY and SVGEGT. V shed 5 bases, J shed 16 bases, and the junction held 10 bases outside the gene matches. The CDR3 has 14 residues. CDR3 amino acids: CASSPPGLAGVGFF. In DNA, the CDR3 is TGTGCCAGCAGTCCGCCGGGACTAGCGGGAGTCGGATTCTTC.

This clonotype was detected a few times. The chain employs TRBV20-1 and TRBJ2-3, with 9 nucleotides matching TRBD2. The CDR3 length is 15 residues. V was clipped by 3 bases and J by 3 bases; unmatched bases: 7. Germline V gene sequence: CDR1 DFQATT, CDR2 SNEGSKA (reference sequence). This CDR3 is CSASERGEGTDTQYF. Written as DNA, the CDR3 is TGCAGTGCTAGTGAGCGGGGGGAGGGAACAGATACGCAGTATTTT.

This clonotype was counted between two and nine times. The gene calls are TRBV4-3 and TRBJ2-3; D gene uncertain. V dropped 1 base and J dropped 6 bases, with 8 bases sitting between them. The CDR3 loop spans 13 amino acids. The germline V gene has CDR1 LGHNA and CDR2 YSLEER. DNA for the CDR3: TGCGCCAGCAGCCAAGGCAAGGCCGATACGCAGTATTTT. It is translated as CASSQGKADTQYF.